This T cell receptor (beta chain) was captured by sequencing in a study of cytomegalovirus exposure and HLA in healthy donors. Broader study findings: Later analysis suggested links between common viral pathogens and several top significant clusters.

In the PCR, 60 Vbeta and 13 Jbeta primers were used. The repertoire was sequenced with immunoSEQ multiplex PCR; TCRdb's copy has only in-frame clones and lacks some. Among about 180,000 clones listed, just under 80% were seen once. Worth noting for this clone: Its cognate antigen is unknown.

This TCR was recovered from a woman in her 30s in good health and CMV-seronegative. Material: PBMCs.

The CDR3 bases are TGTGCCACCAGCAGAGTAGGCGGAGCGATTAATGAAAAACTGTTTTTT. Translating gives CATSRVGGAINEKLFF. The V call is TRBV15, the J call TRBJ1-4; D is unclear. Germline V lookup: CDR1 LNHNV, CDR2 YYDKDF (reference sequence). V was trimmed by 1 base and J by 4 bases, leaving 13 bases between them. This CDR3 is 16 amino acids long.